This T cell receptor (beta chain) originates from a study of blood T cell repertoires in COVID-19. Study-wide context: Collection of acute and convalescent COVID-19 samples took place in the United States, Italy and Spain.

Trimming at V came to 4 bases and at J to 7 bases, leaving 6 bases not matched to a gene. Per germline, CDR1 MDHEN and CDR2 SYDVKM. CDR3 size: 15 residues. Profiling relied on immunoSEQ multiplex PCR, and the TCRdb table lists in-frame clones only, not all of them. The sample lists roughly 100,000 clones; 65% to 90% were seen once. The sequence was collected from an elderly man with acute or convalescent COVID-19. Sequencing was done on a sample of peripheral blood. The V call is TRBV28, the J call TRBJ1-4, with 10 bases matching TRBD1. CDR3 nucleotide sequence: TGTGCCAGCAGTTCCTCCGGGACAGGGGTTGAAAAACTGTTTTTT. The encoded protein is CASSSSGTGVEKLFF.